This T cell receptor beta chain was captured by sequencing in a study of shared clonotypes between healthy human individuals. Turning to the study itself: Donor ages ranged 18 to 49 years: a couple of women, three men. Study-level findings and limits: Estimated richness was generally greater in naive than memory subsets. All-four-donor shared clonotypes had higher generation probabilities than non-shared clonotypes did.

For every subset, genomic DNA was evenly distributed across several immunoSEQ plates. The assay was immunoSEQ multiplex PCR, and TCRdb's table has in-frame clones only and misses some. Among fewer than 800,000 clones, just over 90% were seen once, and the ten largest hold about a quarter. Naive-designated CD8 cells lacked CD45RO, were positively enriched for CCR7, and omitted terminally differentiated effector memory CD45RA+ cells. V shed 4 bases, J shed 5 bases, and the junction held 2 bases outside the gene matches. The CDR3 runs 13 residues. Per germline, CDR1 MGHRA and CDR2 YSYEKL. Points on this clone: What it binds is not known.

The TCR originated in a man aged 25-45 years in good health. The sequenced sample was naive CD8+ T cells sorted from blood. The rearrangement links TRBV4-1 to TRBJ1-2; 9 nucleotides line up with TRBD1. This CDR3 reads CASSPGQGYGYTF. The CDR3 coding sequence is TGCGCCAGCAGCCCCGGACAGGGGTATGGCTACACCTTC.